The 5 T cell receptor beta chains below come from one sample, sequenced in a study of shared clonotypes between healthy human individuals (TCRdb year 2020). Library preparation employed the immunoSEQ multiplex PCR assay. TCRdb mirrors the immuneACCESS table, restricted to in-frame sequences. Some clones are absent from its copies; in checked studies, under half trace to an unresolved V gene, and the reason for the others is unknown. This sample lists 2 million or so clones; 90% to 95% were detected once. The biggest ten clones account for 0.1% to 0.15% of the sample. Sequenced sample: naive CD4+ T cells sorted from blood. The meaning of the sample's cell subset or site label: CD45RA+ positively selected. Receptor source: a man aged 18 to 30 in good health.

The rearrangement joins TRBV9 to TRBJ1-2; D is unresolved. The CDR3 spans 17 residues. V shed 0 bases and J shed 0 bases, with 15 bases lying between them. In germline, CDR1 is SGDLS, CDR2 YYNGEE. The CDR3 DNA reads TGTGCCAGCAGCGTAGGATTGGGGTTCGGGGCTAACTATGGCTACACCTTC. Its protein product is CASSVGLGFGANYGYTF.

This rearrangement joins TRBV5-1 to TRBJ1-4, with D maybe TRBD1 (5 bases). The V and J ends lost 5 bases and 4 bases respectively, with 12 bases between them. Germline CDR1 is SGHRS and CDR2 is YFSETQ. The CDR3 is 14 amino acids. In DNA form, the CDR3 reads TGCGCCAGCAGGGACAACGAAGGTAATGAAAAACTGTTTTTT. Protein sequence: CASRDNEGNEKLFF.

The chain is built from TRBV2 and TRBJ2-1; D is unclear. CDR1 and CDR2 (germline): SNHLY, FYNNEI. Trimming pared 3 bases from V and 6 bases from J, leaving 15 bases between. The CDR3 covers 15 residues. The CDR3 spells CASSDVNSWGNEQFF. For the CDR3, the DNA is TGTGCCAGCAGTGATGTTAATAGCTGGGGCAATGAGCAGTTCTTC.

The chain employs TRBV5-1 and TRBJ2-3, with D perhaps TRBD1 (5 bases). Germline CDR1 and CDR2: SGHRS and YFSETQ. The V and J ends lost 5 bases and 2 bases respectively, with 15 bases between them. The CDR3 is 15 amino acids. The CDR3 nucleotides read TGCGCCAGCAGACAACAGGCGCCTAACACAGATACGCAGTATTTT. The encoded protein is CASRQQAPNTDTQYF.

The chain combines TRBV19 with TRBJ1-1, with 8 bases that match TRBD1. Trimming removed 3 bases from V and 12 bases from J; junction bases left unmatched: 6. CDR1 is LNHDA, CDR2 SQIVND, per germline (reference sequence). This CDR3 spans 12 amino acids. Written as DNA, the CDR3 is TGTGCCAGTAGTATCGGGACAGGTAAAACTTTCTTT. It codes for CASSIGTGKTFF.